Listed below are T cell receptor beta chains from one sample, sequenced in a study of cytomegalovirus exposure and HLA in healthy donors. Clones were sequenced by immunoSEQ multiplex PCR, and TCRdb holds only the in-frame ones, with some missing. The repertoire table contains just over 150,000 clones. The sample taken for sequencing was PBMCs. The receptors derive from a woman aged 55-69 years in good health and CMV-seronegative. CDR3s include the opening cysteine and the closing phenylalanine or tryptophan. The D gene is left open where the match is weak.

j_call d_call v_call cdr3_aa cdr3_nt
TRBJ1-2 NA TRBV7-9 CASTPGGSNYGYTF TGTGCCAGCACGCCGGGGGGAAGTAACTATGGCTACACCTTC
TRBJ2-1 TRBD2 TRBV6-6 CASSPGLAGDYNEQFF TGTGCCAGCAGCCCCGGCCTAGCGGGGGATTACAATGAGCAGTTCTTC
TRBJ1-6 NA TRBV18 CASSPEGEENSPLHF TGTGCCAGCTCACCAGAGGGTGAAGAGAATTCACCCCTCCACTTT
TRBJ2-7 TRBD2 TRBV7-2 CASSLGGRSYEQYF TGTGCCAGCAGCTTGGGCGGGAGGTCCTACGAGCAGTACTTC
TRBJ1-1 TRBD1 TRBV10-2 CASIQGLDTEAFF TGCGCCAGTATACAGGGGTTGGACACTGAAGCTTTCTTT
TRBJ2-1 TRBD2 TRBV11-2 CASSLGLGLAGSYNEQFF TGTGCCAGCAGCTTAGGGTTGGGACTAGCGGGAAGCTACAATGAGCAGTTCTTC
TRBJ2-3 NA TRBV20-1 CSAGGLDTQYF TGCAGCGCAGGGGGGTTGGATACGCAGTATTTT
TRBJ2-7 TRBD2 TRBV19 CASSFSAGGPQYF TGTGCCAGTAGTTTCTCAGCGGGAGGGCCCCAGTACTTC
TRBJ1-2 TRBD1 TRBV7-7 CAGSLDRVSFVYGYTF TGTGCCGGCAGCTTAGACAGGGTGAGTTTTGTCTATGGCTACACCTTC
TRBJ2-3 NA TRBV27 CASSRDSPDTQYF TGTGCCAGCAGTCGCGACAGCCCAGATACGCAGTATTTT
TRBJ2-7 NA TRBV5-6 CASSRGIYEQYF TGTGCCAGCAGCCGGGGTATCTACGAGCAGTACTTC
TRBJ1-1 NA TRBV2 CASRGAEEAFF TGTGCCAGCAGGGGGGCGGAGGAAGCTTTCTTT
TRBJ2-7 TRBD1 TRBV25-1 CASSSPGQGGYEQYF TGTGCCAGCAGTTCTCCGGGACAGGGCGGCTACGAGCAGTACTTC
TRBJ2-1 TRBD1 TRBV5-1 CASENTAGGANEQFF TGCGCCAGCGAGAATACTGCAGGGGGCGCTAATGAGCAGTTCTTC
TRBJ2-6 TRBD1 TRBV5-4 CASSLGQGAPGANVLTF TGTGCCAGCAGTCTTGGACAGGGGGCGCCTGGGGCCAACGTCCTGACTTTC
TRBJ2-3 TRBD2 TRBV5-4 CASRPGTRSSTDTQYF TGTGCCAGCAGGCCCGGGACTAGGTCTAGCACAGATACGCAGTATTTT
TRBJ2-3 TRBD1 TRBV11-2 CASSRGQASTDTQYF TGTGCCAGCAGCCGGGGACAGGCGAGCACAGATACGCAGTATTTT
TRBJ1-2 NA TRBV7-3 CASSLDGQTGFYGYTF TGTGCCAGCAGCTTAGACGGCCAGACAGGCTTCTATGGCTACACCTTC
TRBJ1-1 NA TRBV6-5 CASSYSTVRPGAEAFF TGTGCCAGCAGTTACTCGACGGTCCGCCCCGGGGCTGAAGCTTTCTTT
TRBJ1-2 NA TRBV7-2 CASSLGQQGLTYGYTF TGTGCCAGCAGCTTAGGTCAACAGGGTCTAACCTATGGCTACACCTTC
TRBJ2-7 TRBD2 TRBV9 CASSSGTSGRGGSYEQYF TGTGCCAGCAGTTCTGGGACTAGCGGGAGGGGGGGTTCCTACGAGCAGTACTTC
TRBJ1-2 NA TRBV10-3 CAIRTTETNYGYTF TGTGCCATCAGAACGACAGAGACTAACTATGGCTACACCTTC
TRBJ1-4 TRBD1 TRBV5-4 CASSLSYGTGDEKLFF TGTGCCAGCAGCTTGTCTTACGGGACAGGGGATGAAAAACTGTTTTTT
TRBJ2-7 NA TRBV2 CASRGFRDSSYEQYF TGTGCCAGCAGAGGATTCCGGGACTCCTCCTACGAGCAGTACTTC
TRBJ1-2 NA TRBV2 CASSGFAGSYGYTF TGTGCCAGCAGTGGTTTCGCGGGGTCCTATGGCTACACCTTC
TRBJ1-2 NA TRBV4-2 CASSQGLRGGYYGYTF TGTGCCAGCAGCCAAGGGCTTCGGGGGGGTTACTATGGCTACACCTTC
TRBJ2-3 NA TRBV7-3 CASSTLGDTQYF TGTGCCAGCAGCACCCTTGGCGATACGCAGTATTTT
TRBJ2-2 TRBD1 TRBV19 CASIDRAGELFF TGTGCCAGCATCGACAGGGCCGGGGAGCTGTTTTTT
TRBJ1-6 NA TRBV4-2 CASSQFSNSPLHF TGTGCCAGCAGCCAGTTCAGTAATTCACCCCTCCACTTT